The clone carrying this T cell receptor (beta chain) was counted only a few times. Antigen specificity is unknown. This CDR3 spans 15 amino acids. V lost 0 bases and J lost 2, with 9 bases in between. CDR1 is LGHNA and CDR2 is YNFKEQ in the germline V gene. This entry is derived from a study of identical twins. Overall study results and limits: A lower insertion count was a feature of abundant cord blood beta clonotypes, with no such feature in memory repertoires.

cDNA carried unique molecular identifiers, and a universal primer site was added by template switching. TCRdb independently ran MiXCR on the 5' RACE reads; one entry per CDR3 protein. The sample has 240,000 or so distinct CDR3 sequences, roughly 7% seen once. These data were also filed under a second study, of yellow fever vaccine responses in identical twins.

Sequenced: memory (CD45RO+) T cells sorted from blood. V gene TRBV4-2 combines with J gene TRBJ2-3, with a tentative D call TRBD2 (5 bases). The TCR comes from a woman under 30 in good health. CDR3 in amino acids: CASSQDRLPTDTQYF. The DNA of the CDR3 is TGTGCCAGCAGCCAAGATCGACTACCCACAGATACGCAGTATTTT.